A selection of T cell receptor beta chains follows, all from one sample in a study of T cell responses to AZD1222 COVID-19 vaccine. Measured with immunoSEQ multiplex PCR; TCRdb has only the in-frame clones, and not every one. In the table there are 150,000 or so clones, just under 90% of which are singletons. Material: peripheral blood, obtained 28 days after the second dose of the MenACWY control vaccine. The receptors originated from an adult who received the MenACWY meningococcal vaccine as a control. Each CDR3 is given with its conserved first and last residue. The D gene is left open where the match is weak. Expanded clones are given a class, and other clones once, few, many or no size at all.

j_call d_call clone_size v_call cdr3_aa cdr3_nt
TRBJ2-7 TRBD1 NA TRBV4-1 CASSKGQGVYEQYF TGCGCCAGCAGTAAGGGACAGGGGGTCTACGAGCAGTACTTC
TRBJ2-3 NA NA TRBV9 CASSVEGVQTDTQYF TGTGCCAGCAGCGTAGAAGGGGTACAGACAGATACGCAGTATTTT
TRBJ2-5 NA once TRBV6-2/TRBV6-3 CASSGQGYQETQYF TGTGCCAGCAGCGGTCAGGGGTACCAAGAGACCCAGTACTTC
TRBJ2-7 TRBD2 NA TRBV29-1 CSVESVGLAGRYEQYF TGCAGCGTTGAAAGCGTGGGGCTAGCGGGAAGGTACGAGCAGTACTTC
TRBJ2-5 NA once TRBV7-2 CASSSGDTAETQYF TGTGCCAGCAGCTCCGGGGATACGGCGGAGACCCAGTACTTC
TRBJ1-2 NA NA TRBV7-8 CASSLSENYGYTF TGTGCCAGCAGCTTATCCGAGAACTATGGCTACACCTTC
TRBJ2-7 TRBD2 NA TRBV5-4 CASSLTSGNREQYF TGTGCCAGCAGCTTGACTAGCGGGAATCGCGAGCAGTACTTC
TRBJ1-1 TRBD1 NA TRBV6-6 CASSRGTGTEAFF TGTGCCAGCAGCCGCGGGACAGGCACTGAAGCTTTCTTT
TRBJ1-5 TRBD1 once TRBV11-2 CASSLGTGDGNQPQHF TGTGCCAGCAGCTTAGGGACAGGGGATGGCAATCAGCCCCAGCATTTT
TRBJ2-2 TRBD1 NA TRBV7-2 CASSPGTGVTGELFF TGTGCCAGCAGCCCCGGGACAGGGGTAACCGGGGAGCTGTTTTTT
TRBJ2-1 NA once TRBV4-3 CASSQVGPSYNEQFF TGCGCCAGCAGCCAAGTAGGGCCTTCCTACAATGAGCAGTTCTTC
TRBJ2-7 NA NA TRBV7-3 CASSRDAGKEQYF TGTGCCAGCAGCCGGGACGCGGGGAAGGAGCAGTACTTC
TRBJ1-6 NA NA TRBV7-2 CASTPGSSLHF TGTGCCAGCACCCCGGGATCATCCCTCCACTTT
TRBJ1-4 NA once TRBV5-5 CASSHTGDNWVKLFF TGTGCCAGCAGCCATACCGGGGACAACTGGGTAAAACTGTTTTTT
TRBJ2-7 NA NA TRBV4-1 CASSRGQPTGGSYEQYF TGCGCCAGCAGCCGCGGACAGCCCACCGGGGGCTCCTACGAGCAGTACTTC
TRBJ1-5 NA few TRBV7-9 CASSSTPSNQPQHF TGTGCCAGCAGCTCCACCCCTAGCAATCAGCCCCAGCATTTT